This T cell receptor beta chain stems from a study of T cells in Graves' hyperthyroidism and ophthalmopathy. Findings and caveats of the study: Ophthalmopathy and stable hyperthyroidism were separated by a 13 V-J model. Most thyroid clonotypes expanded above 0.001 were also detected in blood.

The CDR3 regions of TCR beta were amplified from RNA transcripts. RT-PCR in the first round (using the HTBI primer set) targeted the TCR CDR3. From the multiplex PCR reads, TCRdb called clonotypes with MiXCR, one entry per CDR3 protein. The sample contains hundreds of thousands of distinct CDR3 sequences, over 35% of which appear only once. For the diagnoses, clinical symptoms, serum thyroxine and TRAb, thyroid ultrasound and orbital computed tomography were used. About 10 ml fresh peripheral blood yielded the PBMCs. This clonotype has ten or more counts. The antigen is undetermined. The CDR3 sequence is 16 residues long. V was clipped by 0 bases and J by 3 bases, with 14 bases between them. The germline CDR1 and CDR2 sequences are MGHDK and SYGVNS.

The chain links TRBV25-1 to TRBJ1-2; D remains ambiguous. Material: blood. The receptor comes from a man between 18 and 35 years old with Graves' hyperthyroidism. CDR3 amino acids: CASSEYGKGGYYGYTF. The CDR3 DNA reads TGTGCCAGCAGTGAATATGGGAAGGGAGGATACTATGGCTACACCTTC.